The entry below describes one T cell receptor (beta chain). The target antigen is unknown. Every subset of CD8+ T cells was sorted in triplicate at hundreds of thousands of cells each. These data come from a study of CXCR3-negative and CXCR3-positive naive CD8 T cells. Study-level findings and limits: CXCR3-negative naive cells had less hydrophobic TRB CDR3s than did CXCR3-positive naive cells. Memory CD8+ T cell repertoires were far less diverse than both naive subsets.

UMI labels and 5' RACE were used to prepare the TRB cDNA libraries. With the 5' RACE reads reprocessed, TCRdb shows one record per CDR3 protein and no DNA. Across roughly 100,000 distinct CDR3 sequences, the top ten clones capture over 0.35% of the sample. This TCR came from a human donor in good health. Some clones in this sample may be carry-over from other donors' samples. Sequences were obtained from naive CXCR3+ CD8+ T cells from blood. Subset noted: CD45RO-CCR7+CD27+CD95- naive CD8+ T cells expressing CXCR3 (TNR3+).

CDR3 amino acids: CASSPLPTYEQYF. The rearrangement uses TRBV12-3 or TRBV12-4 and TRBJ2-7; TCRdb names TRBD2, which stays unverified in the absence of DNA. The CDR3 runs to 13 residues.